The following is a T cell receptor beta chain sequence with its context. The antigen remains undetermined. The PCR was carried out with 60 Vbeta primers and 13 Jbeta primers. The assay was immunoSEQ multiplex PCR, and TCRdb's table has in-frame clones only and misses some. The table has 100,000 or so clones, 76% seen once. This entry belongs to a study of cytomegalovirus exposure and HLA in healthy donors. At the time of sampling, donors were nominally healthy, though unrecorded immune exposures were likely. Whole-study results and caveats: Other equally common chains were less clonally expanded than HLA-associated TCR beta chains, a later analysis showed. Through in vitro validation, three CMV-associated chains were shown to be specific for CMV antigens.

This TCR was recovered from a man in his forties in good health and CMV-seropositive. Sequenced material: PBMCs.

This CDR3 reads CAWDSKGTGAYEQYF. In DNA form, the CDR3 reads TGTGCCTGGGACTCCAAGGGGACAGGAGCCTACGAGCAGTACTTC. This chain connects TRBV30 to TRBJ2-7, with TRBD1 matching over 8 bases. Germline CDR1 reads GTSNPN; CDR2 reads SVGIG (reference sequence). This CDR3 has 15 residues. Unmatched junction bases numbered 11, after V lost 5 bases and J lost 2 bases.